This TCR beta chain was profiled in a study of tissue T cells after allogeneic stem cell transplantation. Whole-study results and caveats: Limitations included a small, clinically heterogeneous cohort and limited sampling depth. Only a limited share of tissue TCRs appeared in blood or spleen.

Comments on this clone: Antigen unknown. Mouse gene names apply. The observed sequence ends 1 residue before the CDR3 terminus, with the missing tail filled in from the germline J gene.

Trimming pared 4 bases from V and 0 bases from J, leaving 12 bases between. The germline gives CDR1 KGHPV, CDR2 FQNQEV (reference sequence). The CDR3 is 16 amino acids. The time point here: mouse harvest day 7 after allogeneic transplant. Mouse grafts combined 10^7 T-cell-depleted bone marrow cells with 10^6 splenic CD5+ T cells. Mice had MHC-mismatched B6 into BALB/c GVHD, sampled day 7 or 14. CDR3 sequences, V/J genes, frequencies and template counts came from survey-depth TCRbeta sequencing. Data came from immunoSEQ multiplex PCR; TCRdb stores just in-frame clones and leaves some out. The sample carries approximately 5,000 clones, around 50% recorded once.

The chain couples TRBV26 to TRBJ2-2; TRBD2 is a possible D gene (6 bases). Sample: gut tissue. This TCR was sampled from a female BALB/c mouse given C57BL/6 T cells with graft-versus-host disease after an allogeneic hematopoietic cell transplant. CDR3 bases read: TGTGCCAGCAGTCGCATGACTGGTTCAAACACCGGGCAGCTCTAC. Amino acid sequence: CASSRMTGSNTGQLY. The full CDR3 reads CASSRMTGSNTGQLYF.